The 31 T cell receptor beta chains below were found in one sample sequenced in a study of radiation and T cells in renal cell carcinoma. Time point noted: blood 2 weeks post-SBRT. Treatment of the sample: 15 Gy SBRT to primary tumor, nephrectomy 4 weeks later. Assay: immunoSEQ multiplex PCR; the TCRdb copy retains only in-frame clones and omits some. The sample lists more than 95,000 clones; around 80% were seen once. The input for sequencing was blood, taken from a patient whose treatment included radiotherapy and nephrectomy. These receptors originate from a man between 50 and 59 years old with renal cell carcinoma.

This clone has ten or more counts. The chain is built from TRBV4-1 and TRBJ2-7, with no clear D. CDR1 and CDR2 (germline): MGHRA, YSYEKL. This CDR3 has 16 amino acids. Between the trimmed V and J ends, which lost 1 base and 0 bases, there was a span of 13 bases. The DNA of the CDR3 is TGCGCCAGCAGCCAAGGGGTTGGCACGAGCTCCTACGAGCAGTACTTC. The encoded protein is CASSQGVGTSSYEQYF.

For the CDR3, the DNA is TGTGCCTGGAGTGTTGGCGGCGACCGTTGGTATTTT. Its protein is CAWSVGGDRWYF. V and J are TRBV30 and TRBJ2-3; no definite D call. Trimming took 0 bases from V and 14 from J, leaving 15 bases between them. Germline assignment: CDR1 GTSNPN and CDR2 SVGIG (reference sequence). This CDR3 region has 12 residues.

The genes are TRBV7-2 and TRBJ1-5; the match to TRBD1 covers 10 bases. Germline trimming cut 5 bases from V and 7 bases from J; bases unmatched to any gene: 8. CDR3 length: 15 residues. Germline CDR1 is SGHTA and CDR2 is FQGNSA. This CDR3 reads CASSPGQGGGQPQHF. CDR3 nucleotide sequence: TGTGCCAGCAGCCCAGGACAGGGGGGCGGGCAGCCCCAGCATTTT.

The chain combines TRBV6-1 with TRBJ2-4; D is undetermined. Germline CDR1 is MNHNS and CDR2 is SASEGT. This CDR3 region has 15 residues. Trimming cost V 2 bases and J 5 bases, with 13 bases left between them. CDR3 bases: TGTGCCAGCAGTGAAAAATGGGGATATGAAAACATTCAGTACTTC. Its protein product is CASSEKWGYENIQYF.

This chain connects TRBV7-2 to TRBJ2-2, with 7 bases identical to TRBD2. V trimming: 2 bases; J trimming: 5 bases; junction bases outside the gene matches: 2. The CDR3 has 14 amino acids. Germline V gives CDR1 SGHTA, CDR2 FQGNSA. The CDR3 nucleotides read TGTGCCAGCAGCTTAACCGGGGGGACCGGGGAGCTGTTTTTT. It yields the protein CASSLTGGTGELFF.

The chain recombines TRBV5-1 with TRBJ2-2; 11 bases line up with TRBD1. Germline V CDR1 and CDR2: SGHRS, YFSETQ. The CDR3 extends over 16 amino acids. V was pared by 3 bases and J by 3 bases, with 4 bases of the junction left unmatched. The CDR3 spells CASSSPGQGDTGELFF. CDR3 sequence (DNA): TGCGCCAGCAGCTCACCGGGACAGGGGGACACCGGGGAGCTGTTTTTT.

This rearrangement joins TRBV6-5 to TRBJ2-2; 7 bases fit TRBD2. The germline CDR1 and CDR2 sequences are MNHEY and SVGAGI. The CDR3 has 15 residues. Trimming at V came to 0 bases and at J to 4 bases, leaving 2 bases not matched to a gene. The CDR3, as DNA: TGTGCCAGCAGTTACTCCTGGGGGGGCACCGGGGAGCTGTTTTTT. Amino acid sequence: CASSYSWGGTGELFF.

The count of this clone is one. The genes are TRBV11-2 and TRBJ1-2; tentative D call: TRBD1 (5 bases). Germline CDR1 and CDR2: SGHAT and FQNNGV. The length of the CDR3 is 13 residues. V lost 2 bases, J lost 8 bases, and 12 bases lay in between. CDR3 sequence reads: CASSLSGNLGYTF. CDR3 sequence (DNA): TGTGCCAGCAGCTTATCAGGGAACTTGGGCTACACCTTC.

This CDR3 reads CASSLGTIALETQYF. The CDR3 bases are TGCGCCAGCAGCTTGGGGACTATAGCCCTAGAGACCCAGTACTTC. The rearrangement uses TRBV5-1 and TRBJ2-5; D may be TRBD2 (6 bases). Trimming left V 0 bases short and J 4 bases short, with 13 bases between. CDR1 and CDR2 (germline): SGHRS, YFSETQ. The CDR3 covers 15 residues.

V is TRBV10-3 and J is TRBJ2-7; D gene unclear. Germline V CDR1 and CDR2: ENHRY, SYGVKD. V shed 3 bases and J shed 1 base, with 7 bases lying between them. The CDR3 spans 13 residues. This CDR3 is CAISDEESYEQYF. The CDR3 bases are TGTGCCATCAGTGACGAGGAGTCCTACGAGCAGTACTTC.

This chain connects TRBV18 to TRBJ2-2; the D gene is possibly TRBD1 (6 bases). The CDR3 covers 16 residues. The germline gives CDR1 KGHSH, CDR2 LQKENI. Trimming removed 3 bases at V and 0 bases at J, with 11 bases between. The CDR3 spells CASSPVDSPNTGELFF. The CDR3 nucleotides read TGTGCCAGCTCACCCGTGGACAGTCCGAACACCGGGGAGCTGTTTTTT.

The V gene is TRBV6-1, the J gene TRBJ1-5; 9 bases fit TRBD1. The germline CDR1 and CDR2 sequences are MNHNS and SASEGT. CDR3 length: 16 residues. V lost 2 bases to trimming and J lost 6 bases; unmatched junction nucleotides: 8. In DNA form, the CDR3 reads TGTGCCAGCAGTGAAATCTGGGGACAGGGCAGTCAGCCCCAGCATTTT. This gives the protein CASSEIWGQGSQPQHF.

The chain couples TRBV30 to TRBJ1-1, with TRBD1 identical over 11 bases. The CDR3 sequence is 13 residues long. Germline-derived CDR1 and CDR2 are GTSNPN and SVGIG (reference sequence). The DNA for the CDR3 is TGTGCTTGGGAGGGGACAGGGGGCACTGAAGCTTTCTTT. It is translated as CAWEGTGGTEAFF.

CDR3 nucleotides: TGTGCCAGCAGCGTACTGACAGGAGGTGCTGAAGCTTTCTTT. This encodes CASSVLTGGAEAFF. This chain joins TRBV9 and TRBJ1-1, with D tentatively TRBD1 (6 bases). This CDR3 comprises 14 residues. V was pared by 1 base and J by 6 bases, with 13 bases between. Germline V gene sequence: CDR1 SGDLS, CDR2 YYNGEE.

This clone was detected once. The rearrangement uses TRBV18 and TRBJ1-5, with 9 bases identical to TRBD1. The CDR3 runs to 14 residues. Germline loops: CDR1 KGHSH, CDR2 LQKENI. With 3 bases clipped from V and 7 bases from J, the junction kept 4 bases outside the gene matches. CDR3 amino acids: CASSPGTGWQPQHF. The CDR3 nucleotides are TGTGCCAGCTCACCGGGGACAGGGTGGCAGCCCCAGCATTTT.

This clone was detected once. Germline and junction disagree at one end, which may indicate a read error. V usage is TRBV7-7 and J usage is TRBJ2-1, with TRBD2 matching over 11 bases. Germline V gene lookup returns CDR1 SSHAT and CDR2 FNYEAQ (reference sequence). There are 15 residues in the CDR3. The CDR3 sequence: CASSASGGPGNEQFF. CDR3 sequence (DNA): TGTGCTAGCAGCGCTAGCGGGGGGCCAGGGAATGAGCAGTTCTTC.

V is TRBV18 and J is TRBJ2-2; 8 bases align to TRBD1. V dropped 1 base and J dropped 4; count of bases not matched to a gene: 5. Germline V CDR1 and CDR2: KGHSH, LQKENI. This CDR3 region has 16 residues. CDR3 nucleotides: TGTGCCAGCTCACCACGGACAGGGCGGCCCACCGGGGAGCTGTTTTTT. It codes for CASSPRTGRPTGELFF.

The CDR3 DNA follows: TGTGCCAGCAGTTTATTGTTTACGGACAGCGGTAATCAGCCCCAGCATTTT. This gives the protein CASSLLFTDSGNQPQHF. V gene TRBV28 combines with J gene TRBJ1-5; D may be TRBD1 (6 bases). V was trimmed by 1 base and J by 4 bases, leaving 17 bases between them. CDR1 and CDR2 from the germline V gene are MDHEN and SYDVKM. This CDR3 is 17 amino acids long.

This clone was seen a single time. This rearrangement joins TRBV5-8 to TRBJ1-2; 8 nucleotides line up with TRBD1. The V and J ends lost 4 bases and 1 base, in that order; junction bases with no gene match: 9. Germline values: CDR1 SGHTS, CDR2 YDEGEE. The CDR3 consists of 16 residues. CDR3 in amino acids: CASSGGTGGVNYGYTF. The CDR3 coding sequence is TGTGCCAGCAGCGGCGGGACAGGAGGCGTTAACTATGGCTACACCTTC.

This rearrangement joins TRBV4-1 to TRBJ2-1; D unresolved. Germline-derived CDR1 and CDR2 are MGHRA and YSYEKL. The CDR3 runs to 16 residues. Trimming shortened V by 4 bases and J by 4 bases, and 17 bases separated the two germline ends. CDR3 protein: CASSRTMSGVYNEQFF. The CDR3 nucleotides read TGCGCCAGCAGCCGCACCATGTCTGGGGTATACAATGAGCAGTTCTTC.

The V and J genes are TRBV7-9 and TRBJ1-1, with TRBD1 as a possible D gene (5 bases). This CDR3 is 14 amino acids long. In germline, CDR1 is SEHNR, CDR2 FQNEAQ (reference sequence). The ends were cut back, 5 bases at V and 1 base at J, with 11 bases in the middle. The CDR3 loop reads CASSLLTANTEAFF. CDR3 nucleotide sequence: TGTGCCAGCAGCCTTTTGACAGCGAACACTGAAGCTTTCTTT.

CDR3 in amino acids: CASSQVDRGYEQYF. In DNA form, the CDR3 reads TGTGCCAGCTCACAGGTAGACAGGGGCTACGAGCAGTACTTC. The V and J genes are TRBV18 and TRBJ2-7; 8 nucleotides match TRBD1. The CDR3 runs to 14 residues. In germline, CDR1 is KGHSH, CDR2 LQKENI. The V gene end was trimmed by 4 bases and the J gene end by 3 bases; junction bases not matched to a gene: 5.

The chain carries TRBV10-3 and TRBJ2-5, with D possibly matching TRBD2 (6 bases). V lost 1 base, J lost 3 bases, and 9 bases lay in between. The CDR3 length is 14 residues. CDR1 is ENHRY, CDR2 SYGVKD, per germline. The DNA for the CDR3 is TGTGCCATCAGTGAGTTCTCGGGAGAAGAGACCCAGTACTTC. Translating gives CAISEFSGEETQYF.

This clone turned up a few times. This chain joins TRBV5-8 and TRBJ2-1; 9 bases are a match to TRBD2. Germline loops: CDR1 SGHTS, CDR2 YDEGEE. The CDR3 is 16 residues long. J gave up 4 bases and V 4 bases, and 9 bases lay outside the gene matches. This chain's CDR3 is CASSGGSGRGYNEQFF. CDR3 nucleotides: TGTGCCAGCAGCGGGGGTAGCGGGAGAGGTTACAATGAGCAGTTCTTC.

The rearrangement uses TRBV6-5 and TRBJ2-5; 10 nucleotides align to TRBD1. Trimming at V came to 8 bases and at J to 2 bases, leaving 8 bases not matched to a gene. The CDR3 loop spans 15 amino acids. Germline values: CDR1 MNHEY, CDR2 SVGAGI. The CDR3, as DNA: TGTGCCAGCCGTATGGGGACAGGGGTACAAGAGACCCAGTACTTC. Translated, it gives CASRMGTGVQETQYF.

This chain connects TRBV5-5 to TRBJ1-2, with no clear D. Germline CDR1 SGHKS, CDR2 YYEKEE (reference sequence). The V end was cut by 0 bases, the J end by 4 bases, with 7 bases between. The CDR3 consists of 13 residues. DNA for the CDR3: TGTGCCAGCAGCTTGGGGGGTATCTATGGCTACACCTTC. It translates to CASSLGGIYGYTF.

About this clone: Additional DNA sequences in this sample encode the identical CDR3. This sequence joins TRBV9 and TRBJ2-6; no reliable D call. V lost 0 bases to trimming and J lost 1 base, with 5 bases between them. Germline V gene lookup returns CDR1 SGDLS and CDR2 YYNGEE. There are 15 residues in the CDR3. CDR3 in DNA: TGTGCCAGCAGCGTAGGAGGATCTGGGGCCAACGTCCTGACTTTC. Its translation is CASSVGGSGANVLTF. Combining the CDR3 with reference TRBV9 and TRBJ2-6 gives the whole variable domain DSGVTQTPKHLITATGQRVTLRCSPRSGDLSVYWYQQSLDQGLQFLIQYYNGEERAKGNILERFSAQQFPDLHSELNLSSLELGDSALYFCASSVGGSGANVLTFGAGSRLTVL.

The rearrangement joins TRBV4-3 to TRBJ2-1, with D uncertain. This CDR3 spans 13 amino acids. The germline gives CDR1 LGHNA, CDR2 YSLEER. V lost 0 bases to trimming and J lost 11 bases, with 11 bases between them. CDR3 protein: CASSQDVVSQQFF. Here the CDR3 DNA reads TGCGCCAGCAGCCAAGATGTAGTATCCCAGCAGTTCTTC.

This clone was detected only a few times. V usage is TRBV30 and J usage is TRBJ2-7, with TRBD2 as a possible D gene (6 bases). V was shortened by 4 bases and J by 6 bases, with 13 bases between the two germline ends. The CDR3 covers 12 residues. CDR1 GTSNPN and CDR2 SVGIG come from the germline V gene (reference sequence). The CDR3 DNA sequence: TGTGCCTGGAATGGACCGGAGGGCGAGCAGTACTTC. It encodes CAWNGPEGEQYF.

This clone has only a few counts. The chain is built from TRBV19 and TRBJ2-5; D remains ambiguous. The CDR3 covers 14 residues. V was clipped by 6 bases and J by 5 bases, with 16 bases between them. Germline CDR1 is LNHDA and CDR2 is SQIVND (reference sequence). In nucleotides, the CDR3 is TGTGCCAGTAGCAAAGACCTGGTGCCGGAGACCCAGTACTTC. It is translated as CASSKDLVPETQYF.

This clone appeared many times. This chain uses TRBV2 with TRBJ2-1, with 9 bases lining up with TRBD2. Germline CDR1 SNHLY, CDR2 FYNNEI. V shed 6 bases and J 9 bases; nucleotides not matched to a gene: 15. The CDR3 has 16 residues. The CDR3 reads CASRAGAGGPRGEQFF. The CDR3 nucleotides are TGTGCCAGCAGGGCCGGGGCGGGAGGGCCTCGTGGTGAGCAGTTCTTC.